A single sample is the source of the 6 T cell receptor beta chains below, sequenced in a study of blood T cell repertoires in COVID-19. Only in-frame clones appear in the TCRdb table, and some are missing; sequencing was by immunoSEQ multiplex PCR. The sample includes about 92,000 clones, around 90% of them seen just once. Sequenced input: peripheral blood. These TCRs come from a woman aged 55-70 years with COVID-19, enrolled during active disease.

This clone has more than one count but fewer than ten. This chain joins TRBV5-1 and TRBJ1-4; 9 bases align to TRBD1. The V segment lost 2 bases and the J segment 7 bases; nucleotides outside the gene matches: 9. CDR3 length: 16 residues. Germline loops: CDR1 SGHRS, CDR2 YFSETQ. This CDR3 reads CASSFEPGQGPEKLFF. CDR3 nucleotide sequence: TGCGCCAGCAGCTTTGAACCGGGACAGGGTCCTGAAAAACTGTTTTTT.

V and J are TRBV5-6 and TRBJ1-2, with D perhaps TRBD1 (5 bases). Trimming took off 0 bases at V and 9 bases at J, with 15 bases between the two ends. The germline V gene has CDR1 SGHDT and CDR2 YYEEEE. CDR3 length: 14 amino acids. Written as DNA, the CDR3 is TGTGCCAGCAGCTTGGAGGAGGGGTCAGGGCGCTACACCTTC. This sequence encodes CASSLEEGSGRYTF.

CDR3 sequence: CAWSRSRNTDTQYF. CDR3 nucleotides: TGTGCCTGGAGTAGGTCGCGGAACACAGATACGCAGTATTTT. The chain couples TRBV30 to TRBJ2-3; the D is unclear. This CDR3 has 14 amino acids. Per germline, CDR1 GTSNPN and CDR2 SVGIG (reference sequence). V gave up 2 bases and J gave up 2 bases, with 11 bases separating them.

The chain has TRBV6-5 and TRBJ2-5; D may be TRBD2 (5 bases). Trimming took 7 bases from V and 5 from J, leaving 17 bases between them. The CDR3 spans 14 residues. Germline V gives CDR1 MNHEY, CDR2 SVGAGI. CDR3 region: CASTKDWGSETQYF. The CDR3 DNA reads as TGTGCCAGCACCAAGGACTGGGGTTCGGAGACCCAGTACTTC.

V is TRBV28 and J is TRBJ2-7; possible D gene TRBD2, 7 bases. Germline V gene data show CDR1 as MDHEN and CDR2 as SYDVKM. The V end lost 3 bases, the J end lost 6 bases, and 9 bases lay between the germline ends. The CDR3 runs to 12 residues. Here the CDR3 reads CASSLGGREQYF. The CDR3 DNA sequence: TGTGCCAGCAGTTTGGGGGGGCGCGAGCAGTACTTC.

This chain uses TRBV4-3 with TRBJ1-4, with 7 bases aligning to TRBD1. Germline CDR1 is LGHNA and CDR2 is YSLEER. The V gene end was trimmed by 0 bases and the J gene end by 5 bases; junction bases not matched to a gene: 12. CDR3 length equals 18 residues. The CDR3 nucleotides read TGCGCCAGCAGCCAAGACGAGGGGGCCACCCGATCGAATGAAAAACTGTTTTTT. Its protein is CASSQDEGATRSNEKLFF.